This T cell receptor (beta chain) was documented in a study of cytomegalovirus exposure and HLA in healthy donors. This CDR3 has 14 residues. Trimming took 3 bases from V and 6 from J, leaving 13 bases between them. Germline CDR1 is ENHRY and CDR2 is SYGVKD. The PCR made use of 60 Vbeta and 13 Jbeta primers. TCRdb's copy holds only in-frame clones and misses some; the assay was immunoSEQ multiplex PCR. The sample contains approximately 210,000 clones, approximately 80% of which appear only once. The chain recombines TRBV10-3 with TRBJ2-3; D unresolved. The sample consisted of PBMCs. This TCR derives from a woman in her 50s in good health and CMV-seropositive. CDR3 sequence: CAISESTPRDTQYF. The CDR3 nucleotides are TGTGCCATCAGTGAATCGACACCCAGGGATACGCAGTATTTT.